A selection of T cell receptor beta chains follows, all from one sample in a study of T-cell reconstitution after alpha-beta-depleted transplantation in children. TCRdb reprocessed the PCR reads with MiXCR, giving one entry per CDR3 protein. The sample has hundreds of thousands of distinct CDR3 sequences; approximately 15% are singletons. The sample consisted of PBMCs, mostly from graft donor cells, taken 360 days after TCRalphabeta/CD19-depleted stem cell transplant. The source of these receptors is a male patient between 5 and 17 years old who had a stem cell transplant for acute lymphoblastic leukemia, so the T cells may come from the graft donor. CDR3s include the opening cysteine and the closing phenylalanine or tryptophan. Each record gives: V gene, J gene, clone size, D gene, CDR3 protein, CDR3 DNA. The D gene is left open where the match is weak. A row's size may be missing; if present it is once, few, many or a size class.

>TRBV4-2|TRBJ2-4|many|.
CASSQSNRVNIQYF
TGTGCCAGCAGCCAGAGTAACAGGGTGAACATTCAGTACTTC
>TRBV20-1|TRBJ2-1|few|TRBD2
CSAPQGTSGPF
TGCAGTGCCCCACAGGGGACTAGCGGGCCCTTC
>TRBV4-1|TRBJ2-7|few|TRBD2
CASSQIRAGAYEQYF
TGCGCCAGCAGCCAAATTCGAGCGGGAGCCTACGAGCAGTACTTC
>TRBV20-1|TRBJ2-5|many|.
CSARDWETQYF
TGCAGTGCTAGAGATTGGGAGACCCAGTACTTC
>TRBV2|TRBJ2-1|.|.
CASIPTLSYNEQFF
TGTGCCAGCATTCCGACTCTCTCCTACAATGAGCAGTTCTTC
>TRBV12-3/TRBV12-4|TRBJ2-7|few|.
CASSLGLPGKYF
TGTGCCAGCAGCCTGGGACTCCCGGGCAAGTACTTC
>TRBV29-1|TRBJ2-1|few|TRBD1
CSVYGQDTYNEQFF
TGCAGCGTCTACGGACAGGACACCTACAATGAGCAGTTCTTC
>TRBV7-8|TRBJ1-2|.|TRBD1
CASSLTGQGFGYTF
TGTGCCAGCAGCTTAACGGGACAGGGGTTTGGTTACACCTTC
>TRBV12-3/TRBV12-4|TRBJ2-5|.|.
CASSLRTQPQETQYF
TGTGCCAGCAGTTTGCGCACACAACCCCAAGAGACCCAGTACTTC
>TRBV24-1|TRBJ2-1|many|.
CATSDFSPTSEQFF
TGTGCCACCAGTGATTTTTCCCCGACTAGTGAGCAGTTCTTC
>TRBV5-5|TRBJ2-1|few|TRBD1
CASSLGQGVDNEQFF
TGTGCCAGCAGCTTGGGACAGGGGGTCGACAATGAGCAGTTCTTC
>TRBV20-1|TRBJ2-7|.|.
CSADEQYF
TGCAGTGCGGACGAGCAGTACTTC
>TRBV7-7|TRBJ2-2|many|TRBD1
CASSLLTGGITGELFF
TGTGCCAGCAGCCTATTGACAGGGGGGATCACCGGGGAGCTGTTTTTT
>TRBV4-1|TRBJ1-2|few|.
CASSQGHPIGNYGYTF
TGCGCCAGCAGCCAAGGTCACCCAATCGGGAACTATGGCTACACCTTC
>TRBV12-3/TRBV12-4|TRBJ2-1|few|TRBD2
CASSLMRLANNEQFF
TGTGCCAGCAGTTTGATGCGACTAGCAAACAATGAGCAGTTCTTC
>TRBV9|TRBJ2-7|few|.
CASSVRSGPSLGEQYF
TGTGCCAGCAGCGTAAGGTCCGGACCGTCCTTGGGGGAGCAGTACTTC
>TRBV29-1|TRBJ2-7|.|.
CSVARDTALHQYF
TGCAGCGTTGCCCGGGACACGGCTCTTCACCAGTACTTC
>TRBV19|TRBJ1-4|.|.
CASRGHGNEKLFF
TGTGCCAGTAGGGGACACGGAAATGAAAAACTGTTTTTT
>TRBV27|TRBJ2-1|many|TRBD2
CASRGTSGTYNEQFF
TGTGCCAGCAGGGGGACTAGCGGGACCTACAATGAGCAGTTCTTC
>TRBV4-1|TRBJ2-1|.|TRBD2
CASSQARLADNEQFF
TGCGCCAGCAGCCAGGCTCGACTAGCGGACAATGAGCAGTTCTTC
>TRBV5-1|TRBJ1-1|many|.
CASSLDGVNTEAFF
TGCGCCAGCAGCTTGGACGGGGTAAACACTGAAGCTTTCTTT
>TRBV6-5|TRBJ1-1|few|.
CASSLLSPENTEAFF
TGTGCCAGCAGCTTGCTCAGCCCGGAAAACACTGAAGCTTTCTTT
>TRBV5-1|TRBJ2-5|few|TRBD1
CASSLSQGARVTQYF
TGCGCCAGCAGCTTGTCACAGGGGGCGCGGGTGACCCAGTACTTC
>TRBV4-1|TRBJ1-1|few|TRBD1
CASSQQGQGGMNTEAFF
TGCGCCAGCAGCCAACAGGGACAGGGAGGGATGAACACTGAAGCTTTCTTT
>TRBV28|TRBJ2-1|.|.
CASRRTENEQFF
TGTGCCAGCAGGAGGACTGAGAATGAGCAGTTCTTC
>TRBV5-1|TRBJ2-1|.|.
CASSLVVGSTSSSYNEQFF
TGCGCCAGCAGCTTGGTCGTGGGCTCCACCTCAAGCTCCTACAATGAGCAGTTCTTC
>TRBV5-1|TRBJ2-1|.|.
CASGLGQEQFF
TGCGCCAGCGGACTTGGGCAAGAGCAGTTCTTC
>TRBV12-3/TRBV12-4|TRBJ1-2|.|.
CASSLDWVEGMVGYTF
TGTGCCAGCAGTTTAGATTGGGTAGAGGGAATGGTTGGCTACACCTTC
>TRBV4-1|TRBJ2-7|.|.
CASSQEEGRGSYEQYF
TGCGCCAGCAGCCAAGAAGAGGGGAGGGGGTCCTACGAGCAGTACTTC
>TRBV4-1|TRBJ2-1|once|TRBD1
CASSPGTVQKYSPYNEQFF
TGCGCCAGCAGCCCCGGGACAGTTCAAAAGTATTCACCATACAATGAGCAGTTCTTC
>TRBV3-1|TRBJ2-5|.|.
CASSELRGAGQETQYF
TGTGCCAGCAGCGAACTCAGGGGCGCGGGGCAAGAGACCCAGTACTTC
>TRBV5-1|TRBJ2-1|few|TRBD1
CASSLQGAQNEQFF
TGCGCCAGCAGCTTGCAGGGGGCTCAAAATGAGCAGTTCTTC
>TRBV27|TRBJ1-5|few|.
CASSSTGTLAYYSNQPQHF
TGTGCCAGCAGTTCAACCGGGACTCTGGCCTACTATAGCAATCAGCCCCAGCATTTT
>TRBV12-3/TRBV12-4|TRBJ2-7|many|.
CASSVTGKPYEQYF
TGTGCCAGCAGTGTCACAGGGAAACCCTACGAGCAGTACTTC
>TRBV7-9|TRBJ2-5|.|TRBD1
CASTQTGTQEAQYF
TGTGCCAGCACTCAGACAGGGACCCAAGAGGCCCAGTACTTC
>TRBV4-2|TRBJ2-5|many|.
CASSQGVRIETQYF
TGTGCCAGCAGCCAAGGGGTTCGGATAGAGACCCAGTACTTC
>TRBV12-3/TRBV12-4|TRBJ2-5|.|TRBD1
CASSQRQGRQETQYF
TGTGCCAGCAGTCAACGACAGGGGAGGCAAGAGACCCAGTACTTC
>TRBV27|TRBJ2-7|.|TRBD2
CASHFSGRASEQYF
TGTGCCAGCCATTTTAGCGGGAGGGCCTCCGAGCAGTACTTC
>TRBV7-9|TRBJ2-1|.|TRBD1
CASSHRDRGLNEQFF
TGTGCCAGCAGCCACCGGGACAGGGGGCTCAATGAGCAGTTCTTC
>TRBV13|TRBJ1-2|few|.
CASSLSRYYGYTF
TGTGCCAGCAGCTTAAGTCGTTACTATGGCTACACCTTC
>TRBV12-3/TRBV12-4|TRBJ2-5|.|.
CASSLLGLEDRQETQYF
TGTGCCAGCAGTTTACTAGGTCTTGAGGACAGACAAGAGACCCAGTACTTC
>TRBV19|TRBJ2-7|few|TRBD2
CASSRSSGLAGDEQYF
TGTGCCAGTAGTCGATCATCCGGACTAGCGGGGGACGAGCAGTACTTC
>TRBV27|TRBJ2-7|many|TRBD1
CASSPGATGDPYEQYF
TGTGCCAGCAGTCCTGGGGCGACAGGGGACCCCTACGAGCAGTACTTC